The next 3 T cell receptor beta chains were all read from a single sample in a study of blood T cells in healthy people across ages. The second PCR ran about 6 to 12 cycles with a sample-barcoded 5' primer and J-beta primers. TCRdb used MiXCR to reprocess the 5' RACE reads, holding one entry per CDR3 protein. The data contain 1.5 million to 2 million distinct CDR3 sequences, about 31% of them singletons. The sample was blood. Source of these receptors: a woman in her 30s in good health.

This clonotype appeared a few times. V usage is TRBV2 and J usage is TRBJ2-7; TRBD1 matches 9 bases. From germline, CDR1 is SNHLY and CDR2 FYNNEI. J was trimmed by 3 bases and V by 7 bases; bases with no gene match: 7. The CDR3 totals 14 residues. The CDR3 coding sequence is TGTGCCAGCAAGTCTTGGGACAGGGACTACGAGCAGTACTTC. It specifies CASKSWDRDYEQYF.

The V gene is TRBV7-2, the J gene TRBJ2-1; D gene uncertain. The CDR3 runs 14 residues. The V end was cut by 8 bases, the J end by 0 bases, with 11 bases between. Looked up from germline, CDR1 is SGHTA and CDR2 is FQGNSA. The CDR3 region is CASGFRSSYNEQFF. The CDR3 DNA reads TGTGCCAGCGGATTCCGCAGCTCCTACAATGAGCAGTTCTTC.

This clonotype has just a few counts. The chain links TRBV14 to TRBJ2-5; no clear D. Trimming pared 2 bases from V and 5 bases from J, leaving 9 bases between. The germline V gene encodes CDR1 SGHDN and CDR2 FVKESK. The CDR3 consists of 13 residues. The CDR3: CASSQWGSETQYF. DNA of the CDR3: TGTGCCAGCAGCCAATGGGGTTCTGAGACCCAGTACTTC.